Listed below are T cell receptor beta chains from one sample, sequenced in a study of post-analysis software for immune sequencing data. MiXCR, run by TCRdb on the PCR reads, gives a single entry per CDR3 protein. This sample has approximately 770,000 distinct CDR3 sequences, with 46% found just once. The source material was blood. The receptor source for this set is a girl aged 5-17 years with multiple sclerosis. The CDR3 runs from the conserved cysteine through the conserved F or W. Fields, in order: V gene, J gene, clone size, D gene, CDR3 DNA, CDR3 protein. A D gene is named only where the DNA matches it firmly. Expanded clones get a size class; other rows say once, few or many, or leave the size out.

V: TRBV28
J: TRBJ2-1
size: -
D: TRBD1
DNA: TGTGCCAGCAGTCCCGGGACAGTGAATGAGCAGTTCTTC
CDR3: CASSPGTVNEQFF

V: TRBV20-1
J: TRBJ2-1
size: -
D: -
DNA: TGCAGTGCCCACGGGACCGCCAGCTCCTTCAATGAGCAGTTCTTC
CDR3: CSAHGTASSFNEQFF

V: TRBV20-1
J: TRBJ2-7
size: -
D: -
DNA: TGCAGTGCTCATCCCCTAGGATTGGGCTACGAGCAGTACTTC
CDR3: CSAHPLGLGYEQYF

V: TRBV12-3/TRBV12-4
J: TRBJ2-2
size: -
D: -
DNA: TGTGCCAGCAGTGGGGACAGTGCCCCCGGGGGGCTGTTTTTT
CDR3: CASSGDSAPGGLFF

V: TRBV13
J: TRBJ2-2
size: -
D: -
DNA: TGTGCCAGCAGCGGGATTTCCGGGGAGCTGTTTTTT
CDR3: CASSGISGELFF

V: TRBV12-3/TRBV12-4
J: TRBJ2-1
size: few
D: TRBD2
DNA: TGTGCCAGCAGTCTGACTAGCGGGAGTTGGAATGAGCAGTTCTTC
CDR3: CASSLTSGSWNEQFF

V: TRBV6-5
J: TRBJ1-1
size: -
D: -
DNA: TGTGCCAGCAGACCTACACCCACTGAAGCTTTCTTT
CDR3: CASRPTPTEAFF

V: TRBV20-1
J: TRBJ2-7
size: -
D: -
DNA: TGCAGTGAGGACAGTACGGTCTACGAGCAGTACTTC
CDR3: CSEDSTVYEQYF

V: TRBV7-9
J: TRBJ2-1
size: -
D: -
DNA: TGTGCCAGCAGCCCTCCGGACCCTTACAATGAGCAGTTCTTC
CDR3: CASSPPDPYNEQFF

V: TRBV20-1
J: TRBJ2-3
size: few
D: -
DNA: TGCAGTGCCGGGGCCGGAGAGGGAACAGATACGCAGTATTTT
CDR3: CSAGAGEGTDTQYF

V: TRBV6-5
J: TRBJ2-5
size: -
D: -
DNA: TGTGCCAGCAGTCCGACTAGTTTGGGAGAGACCCAGTACTTC
CDR3: CASSPTSLGETQYF

V: TRBV12-5
J: TRBJ2-3
size: few
D: -
DNA: TGTGCTAGTGGTTGGGGAATCGGGGTATCGGATACGCAGTATTTT
CDR3: CASGWGIGVSDTQYF

V: TRBV30
J: TRBJ2-1
size: -
D: -
DNA: TGTGCCTGGAGTGTATTGAGTAGCGGTGCCTACAATGAGCAGTTCTTC
CDR3: CAWSVLSSGAYNEQFF